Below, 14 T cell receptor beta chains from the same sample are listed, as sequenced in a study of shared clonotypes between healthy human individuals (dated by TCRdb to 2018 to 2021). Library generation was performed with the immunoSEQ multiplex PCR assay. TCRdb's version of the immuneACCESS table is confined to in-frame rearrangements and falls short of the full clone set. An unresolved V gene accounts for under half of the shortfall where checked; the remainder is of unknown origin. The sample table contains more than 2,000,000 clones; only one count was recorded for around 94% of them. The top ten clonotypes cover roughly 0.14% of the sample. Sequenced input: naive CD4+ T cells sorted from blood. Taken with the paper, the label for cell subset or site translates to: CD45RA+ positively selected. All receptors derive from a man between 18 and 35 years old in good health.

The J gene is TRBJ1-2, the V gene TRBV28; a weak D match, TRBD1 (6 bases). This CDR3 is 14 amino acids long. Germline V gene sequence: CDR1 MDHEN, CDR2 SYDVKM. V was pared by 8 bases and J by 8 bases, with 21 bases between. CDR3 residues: CASRDRFFYSGYTF. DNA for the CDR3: TGTGCCAGCCGTGACAGGTTTTTCTACTCCGGCTACACCTTC.

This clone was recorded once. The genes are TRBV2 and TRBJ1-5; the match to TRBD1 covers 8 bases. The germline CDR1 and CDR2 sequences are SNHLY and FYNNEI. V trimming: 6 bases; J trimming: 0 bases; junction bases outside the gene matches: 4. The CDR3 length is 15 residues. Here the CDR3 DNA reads TGTGCCAGCAGCTACGGACAGGGTAGCAATCAGCCCCAGCATTTT. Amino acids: CASSYGQGSNQPQHF. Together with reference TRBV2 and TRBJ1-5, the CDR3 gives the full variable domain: EPEVTQTPSHQVTQMGQEVILRCVPISNHLYFYWYRQILGQKVEFLVSFYNNEISEKSEIFDDQFSVERPDGSNFTLKIRSTKLEDSAMYFCASSYGQGSNQPQHFGDGTRLSIL.

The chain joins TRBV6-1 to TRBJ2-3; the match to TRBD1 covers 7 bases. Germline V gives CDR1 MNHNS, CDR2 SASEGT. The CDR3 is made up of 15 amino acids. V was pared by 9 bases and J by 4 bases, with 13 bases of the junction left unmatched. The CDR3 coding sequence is TGTGCCAGTGAACCCGGGACAGCCGGATCAGATACGCAGTATTTT. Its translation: CASEPGTAGSDTQYF.

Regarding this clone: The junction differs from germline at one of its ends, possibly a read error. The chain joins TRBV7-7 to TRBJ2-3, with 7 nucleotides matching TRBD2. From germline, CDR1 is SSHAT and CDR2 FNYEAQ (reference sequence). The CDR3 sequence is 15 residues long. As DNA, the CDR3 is TGTGCTAGCAGCTTGGGTAGCGGGAGCACAGATACGCAGTATTTT. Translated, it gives CASSLGSGSTDTQYF.

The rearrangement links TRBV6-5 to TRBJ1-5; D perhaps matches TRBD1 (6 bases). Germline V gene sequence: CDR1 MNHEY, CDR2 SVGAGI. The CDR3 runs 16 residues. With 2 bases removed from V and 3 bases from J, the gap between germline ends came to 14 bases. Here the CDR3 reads CASSYGGWGLNQPQHF. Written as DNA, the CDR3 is TGTGCCAGCAGTTACGGGGGCTGGGGGCTCAATCAGCCCCAGCATTTT.

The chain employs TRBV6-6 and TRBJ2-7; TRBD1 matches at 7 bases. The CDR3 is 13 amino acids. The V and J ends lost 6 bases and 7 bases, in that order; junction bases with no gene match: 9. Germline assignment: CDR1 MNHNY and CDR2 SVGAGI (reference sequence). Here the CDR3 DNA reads TGTGCCAGCAGCGTCGACAGGGCAGGAGAGCAGTACTTC. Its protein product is CASSVDRAGEQYF.

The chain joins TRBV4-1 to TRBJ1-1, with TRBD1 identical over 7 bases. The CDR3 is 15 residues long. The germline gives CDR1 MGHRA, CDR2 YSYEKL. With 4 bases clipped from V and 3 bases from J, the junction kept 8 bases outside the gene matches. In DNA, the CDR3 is TGCGCCAGCAGCCTCCTTGACAGGGATGACACTGAAGCTTTCTTT. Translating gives CASSLLDRDDTEAFF.

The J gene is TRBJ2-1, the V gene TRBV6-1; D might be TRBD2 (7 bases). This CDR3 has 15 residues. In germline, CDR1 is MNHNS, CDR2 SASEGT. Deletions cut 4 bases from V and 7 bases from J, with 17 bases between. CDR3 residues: CASSAPGGSSNEQFF. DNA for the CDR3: TGTGCCAGCAGTGCCCCGGGGGGCAGTTCGAATGAGCAGTTCTTC.

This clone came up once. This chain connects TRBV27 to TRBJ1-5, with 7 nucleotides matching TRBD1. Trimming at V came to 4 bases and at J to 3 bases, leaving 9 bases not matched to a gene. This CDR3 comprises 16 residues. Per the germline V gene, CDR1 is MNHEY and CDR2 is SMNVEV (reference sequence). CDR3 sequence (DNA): TGTGCCAGCAGTTCCGGGGACAGCGGATTCAATCAGCCCCAGCATTTT. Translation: CASSSGDSGFNQPQHF.

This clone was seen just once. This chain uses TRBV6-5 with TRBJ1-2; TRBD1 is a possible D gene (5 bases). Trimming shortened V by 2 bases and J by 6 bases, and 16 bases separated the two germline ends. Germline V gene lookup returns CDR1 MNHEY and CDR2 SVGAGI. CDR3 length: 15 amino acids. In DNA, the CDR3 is TGTGCCAGCAGTTACACGTGGGGGACGGCGAATGGCTACACCTTC. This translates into CASSYTWGTANGYTF.

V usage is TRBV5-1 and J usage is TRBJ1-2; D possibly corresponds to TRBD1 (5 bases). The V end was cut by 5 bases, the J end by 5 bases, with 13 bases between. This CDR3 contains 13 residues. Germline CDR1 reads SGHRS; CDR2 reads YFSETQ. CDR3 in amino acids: CASRGDGAYGYTF. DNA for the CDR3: TGCGCCAGCAGGGGGGACGGAGCTTATGGCTACACCTTC.

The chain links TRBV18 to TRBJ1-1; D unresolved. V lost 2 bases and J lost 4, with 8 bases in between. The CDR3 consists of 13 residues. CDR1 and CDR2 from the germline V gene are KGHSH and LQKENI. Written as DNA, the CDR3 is TGTGCCAGCTCACCAACGCTGACCACTGAAGCTTTCTTT. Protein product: CASSPTLTTEAFF. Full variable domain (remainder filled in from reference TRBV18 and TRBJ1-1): NAGVMQNPRHLVRRRGQEARLRCSPMKGHSHVYWYRQLPEEGLKFMVYLQKENIIDESGMPKERFSAEFPKEGPSILRIQQVVRGDSAAYFCASSPTLTTEAFFGQGTRLTVV.

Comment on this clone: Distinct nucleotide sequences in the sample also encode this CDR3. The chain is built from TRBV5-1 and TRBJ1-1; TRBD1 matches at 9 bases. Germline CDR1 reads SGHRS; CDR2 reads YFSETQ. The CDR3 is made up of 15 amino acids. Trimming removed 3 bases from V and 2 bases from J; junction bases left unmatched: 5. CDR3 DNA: TGCGCCAGCAGCTCAAGGACAGGGGCTAACACTGAAGCTTTCTTT. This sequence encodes CASSSRTGANTEAFF.

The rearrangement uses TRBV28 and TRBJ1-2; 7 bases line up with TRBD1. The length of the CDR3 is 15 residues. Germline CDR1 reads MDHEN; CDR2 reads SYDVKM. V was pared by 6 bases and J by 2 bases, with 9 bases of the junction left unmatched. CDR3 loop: CASRPVGQSNYGYTF. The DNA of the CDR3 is TGTGCCAGCAGACCCGTGGGACAGTCCAACTATGGCTACACCTTC.